This T cell receptor beta chain was identified during a study of blood T cell repertoires in COVID-19. For the study at large: Samples taken during acute and convalescent COVID-19 were collected in the United States, Italy and Spain. Sources were T cells, B-cell-depleted T cells, or PBMCs; the material itself was cDNA or gDNA.

Original data processing: Estimates of nucleated cell counts were drawn from the amplification of reference gene primers. Sequencing used immunoSEQ multiplex PCR; TCRdb keeps in-frame clones, though not all of them. D and trimming come from the DNA, and the V and J calls and clone size come from that table. The sample holds around 75,000 clones; around nine tenths are singletons and the top ten take around 1.5%. V dropped 4 bases and J dropped 3 bases, with 13 bases sitting between them. The CDR3 loop spans 15 amino acids. CDR1 is SEHNR and CDR2 is FQNEAQ in the germline V gene (reference sequence). The sample taken for sequencing was peripheral blood. The clonotype comes from a human donor in a cohort sampled during active COVID-19. The genes are TRBV7-9 and TRBJ2-1, with D perhaps matching TRBD2 (5 bases). CDR3 region: CASSSGAVYYNEQFF. The DNA of the CDR3 is TGTGCCAGCAGCTCCGGAGCGGTTTACTACAATGAGCAGTTCTTC.